This T cell receptor (beta chain) was obtained from a study of blood T cell repertoires in COVID-19. Study summary: From the United States, Italy and Spain came samples of acute and convalescent COVID-19. In each case, the material was cDNA or gDNA derived from T cells, B-cell-depleted T cells, or PBMCs.

Original processing notes: Reference gene primers were amplified, and this amplification served to estimate nucleated cell counts. Sequenced by immunoSEQ multiplex PCR; TCRdb stores in-frame clones only, minus some. V and J calls and clone size are as listed in that table; D and trimming were resolved from the DNA. In the table there are 200,000 to 300,000 clones, around four fifths of which are singletons. The V end lost 3 bases, the J end lost 2 bases, and 15 bases lay between the germline ends. Germline V gene lookup returns CDR1 SGHRS and CDR2 YFSETQ. The CDR3 runs to 15 residues. V is TRBV5-1 and J is TRBJ2-7; D possibly corresponds to TRBD2 (6 bases). The sequenced sample was peripheral blood. The TCR sequence derives from a man aged 55-75 years with acute or convalescent COVID-19. DNA for the CDR3: TGCGCCAGCAGCTCGGGGACTTCCAGCCCCTACGAGCAGTACTTC. Translated, it gives CASSSGTSSPYEQYF.